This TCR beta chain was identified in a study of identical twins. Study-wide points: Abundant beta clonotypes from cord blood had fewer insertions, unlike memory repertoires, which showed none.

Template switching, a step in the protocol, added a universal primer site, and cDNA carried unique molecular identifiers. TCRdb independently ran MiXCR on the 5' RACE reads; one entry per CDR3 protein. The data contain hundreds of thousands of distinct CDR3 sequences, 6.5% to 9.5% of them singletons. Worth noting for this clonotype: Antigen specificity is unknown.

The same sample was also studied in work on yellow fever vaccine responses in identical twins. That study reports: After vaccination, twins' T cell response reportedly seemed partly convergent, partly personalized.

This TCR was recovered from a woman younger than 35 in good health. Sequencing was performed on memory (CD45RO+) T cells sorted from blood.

The CDR3 spells CASSPSGGGQETQYF. The CDR3 DNA sequence: TGTGCCAGCAGCCCTAGCGGGGGGGGGCAAGAGACCCAGTACTTC. This chain connects TRBV9 to TRBJ2-5; 12 nucleotides agree with TRBD2. V lost 4 bases, J lost 2 bases, and 3 bases stayed unmatched. The germline CDR1 and CDR2 sequences are SGDLS and YYNGEE. This CDR3 is 15 amino acids long.